This T cell receptor beta chain was retrieved from a study of PD-L1 blockade in urothelial cancer. Background on the study: Timepoints chosen for blood analysis were 3 weeks (second dose) and 6 weeks after treatment start. Broader study findings: A pretreatment blood TCR clonality that fell below the median predicted better progression-free and overall survival.

The CDR3 runs 16 residues. Trimming cost V 1 base and J 4 bases; bases outside gene matches: 3. The assay was immunoSEQ multiplex PCR, and TCRdb's table has in-frame clones only and misses some. The table lists 35,000 to 40,000 clones, approximately 92% of them singletons. As to this clone: What it binds is not known.

The source of this sequence is a man between 65 and 85 years old with urothelial cancer. The sample was PBMCs, taken around atezolizumab (anti-PD-L1) treatment. The chain combines TRBV23-1 with TRBJ2-3; 12 bases are a match to TRBD2. TRBV23-1 is treated as an ORF (open reading frame) with a function not yet certain. As DNA, the CDR3 is TGCGCCAGCAGTCAATGGACTAGCGGGATAGCAGATACGCAGTATTTT. Amino acids: CASSQWTSGIADTQYF.